This T cell receptor (beta chain) was recorded in a study of human T cells and chemical hapten exposure. The time point denotes: patch test 1, 2 weeks after DPC sensitization. Specified treatment: therapeutic diphenylcyclopropenone sensitization with weekly scalp DPC. A single record per CDR3 protein comes from TCRdb applying MiXCR to the RACE reads. The sample has 95,000 to 150,000 distinct CDR3 sequences; approximately 14% are singletons. V gave up 0 bases and J gave up 6 bases, with 20 bases separating them. Per the germline V gene, CDR1 is SEHNR and CDR2 is FQNEAQ (reference sequence). This CDR3 is 17 amino acids long.

This chain links TRBV7-9 with TRBJ1-2, with D tentatively TRBD1 (5 bases). This receptor was obtained from a man aged 18 to 29 with alopecia areata. Some clones in this sample may be carry-over from other donors' samples. Specimen: whole blood, collected in connection with sensitization to the hapten diphenylcyclopropenone (DPC). Written as DNA, the CDR3 is TGTGCCAGCAGCTTAGCCCCTCCCGGGACCTACGATCATGGCTACACCTTC. This translates into CASSLAPPGTYDHGYTF.